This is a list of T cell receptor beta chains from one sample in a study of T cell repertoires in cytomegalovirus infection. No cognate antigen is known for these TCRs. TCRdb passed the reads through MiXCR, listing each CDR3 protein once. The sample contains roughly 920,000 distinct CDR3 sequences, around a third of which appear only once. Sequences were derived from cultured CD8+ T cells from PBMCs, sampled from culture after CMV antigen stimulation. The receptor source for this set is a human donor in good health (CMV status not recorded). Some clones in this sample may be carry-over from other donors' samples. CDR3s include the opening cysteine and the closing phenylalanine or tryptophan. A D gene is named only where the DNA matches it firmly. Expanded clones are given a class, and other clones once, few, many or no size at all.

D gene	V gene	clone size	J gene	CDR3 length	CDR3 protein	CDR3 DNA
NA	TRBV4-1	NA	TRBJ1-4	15	CASSPTPGNSEKLFF	TGCGCCAGCAGCCCGACCCCAGGGAATTCGGAAAAACTGTTTTTT
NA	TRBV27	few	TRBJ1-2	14	CASSLGGESYGYTF	TGTGCCAGCAGTTTAGGGGGAGAGAGCTATGGCTACACCTTC
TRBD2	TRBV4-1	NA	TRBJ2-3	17	CASSRTSGGPITDTQYF	TGCGCCAGCAGCCGGACTAGCGGGGGACCTATCACAGATACGCAGTATTTT
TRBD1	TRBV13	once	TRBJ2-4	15	CASSLDRVAKNIQYF	TGTGCCAGCAGCCTGGACAGGGTGGCCAAAAACATTCAGTACTTC
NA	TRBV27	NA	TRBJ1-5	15	CASSLSRGAGQPQHF	TGTGCCAGCAGTTTATCGAGGGGGGCCGGGCAGCCCCAGCATTTT
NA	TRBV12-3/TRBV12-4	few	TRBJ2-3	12	CASSRTIDTQYF	TGTGCCAGCAGTCGGACCATTGATACGCAGTATTTT
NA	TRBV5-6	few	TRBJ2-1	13	CASSLAVLHEQFF	TGTGCCAGCAGCTTGGCCGTCCTACACGAGCAGTTCTTC
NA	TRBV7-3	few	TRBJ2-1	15	CASSPTKGYYNEQFF	TGTGCCAGCAGCCCCACAAAGGGCTACTACAATGAGCAGTTCTTC
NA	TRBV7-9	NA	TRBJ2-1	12	CANPPLNNKQFF	TGTGCCAACCCGCCGCTGAACAATAAGCAGTTCTTC
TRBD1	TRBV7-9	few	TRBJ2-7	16	CASSPLTGERQDEQYF	TGTGCCAGCAGCCCATTGACAGGGGAGAGGCAGGACGAGCAGTACTTC
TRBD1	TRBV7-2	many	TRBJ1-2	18	CASSSGGTGGLSNYGYTF	TGTGCCAGCAGCTCCGGAGGGACAGGCGGCCTCTCTAACTATGGCTACACCTTC
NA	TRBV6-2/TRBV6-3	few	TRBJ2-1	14	CATTSDLIHNEQFF	TGTGCCACCACGTCCGACCTAATTCACAATGAGCAGTTCTTC
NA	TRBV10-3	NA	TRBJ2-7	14	CAITDRQGSYEQYF	TGTGCCATCACCGATCGGCAGGGATCATACGAGCAGTACTTC
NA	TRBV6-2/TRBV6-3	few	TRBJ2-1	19	CASSPLATAGALPHNEQFF	TGTGCCAGCAGCCCGTTGGCCACGGCGGGGGCCCTACCCCACAATGAGCAGTTCTTC
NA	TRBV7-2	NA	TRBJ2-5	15	CVSSLGHRQRETQYF	TGTGTCAGCAGCTTAGGACACAGACAAAGGGAGACCCAGTACTTC
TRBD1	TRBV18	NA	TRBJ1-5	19	CASSPSTGETILNNQPQHF	TGTGCCAGCTCACCATCGACAGGGGAAACCATACTAAACAATCAGCCCCAGCATTTT
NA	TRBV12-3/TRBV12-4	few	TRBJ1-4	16	CASSFFGTSTNEKLFF	TGTGCCAGCAGTTTTTTCGGGACTTCAACTAATGAAAAACTGTTTTTT
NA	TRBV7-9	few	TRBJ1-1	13	CASSLPGYTEAFF	TGTGCCAGCAGCTTACCGGGCTACACTGAAGCTTTCTTT
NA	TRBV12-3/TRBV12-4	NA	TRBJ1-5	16	CASSFSTVAYNQPQHF	TGTGCCAGCAGTTTTAGTACAGTGGCCTACAATCAGCCCCAGCATTTT
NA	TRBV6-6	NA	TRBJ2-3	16	CASTAGQTISTDTQYF	TGTGCCAGCACCGCCGGGCAAACTATTAGCACAGATACGCAGTATTTT